Following are 18 T cell receptor beta chains from one sample sequenced in a study of cytomegalovirus exposure and HLA in healthy donors (dated by TCRdb to 2015 to 2018). The library was built by means of the immunoSEQ multiplex PCR assay. The multiplex PCR relied on a mix of 60 forward primers for TCR Vbeta segments and 13 reverse primers for TCR Jbeta segments. Held by TCRdb, this immuneACCESS table contains in-frame sequences only and omits some clones. Under half of the omission traces to an unresolved V gene where checked; the cause of the rest is unknown. Across this sample there are about 130,000 clones, with approximately 69% seen only once. The leading ten clones occupy 4% of the sample. Source material: PBMCs. These receptors came from a man aged 40-55 years in good health and CMV-seropositive.

The CDR3 DNA reads TGCGCCAGCAGCCCCCAGGCGAACACCGGGGAGCTGTTTTTT. Translating it yields CASSPQANTGELFF. This rearrangement joins TRBV5-1 to TRBJ2-2; D not certain. The CDR3 consists of 14 residues. Germline loops: CDR1 SGHRS, CDR2 YFSETQ. Trimming took 4 bases from V and 0 from J, leaving 7 bases between them.

V gene TRBV11-3 combines with J gene TRBJ2-1, with TRBD2 as a possible D gene (6 bases). Deletions cut 5 bases from V and 8 bases from J, with 13 bases between. The CDR3 is 13 residues long. Germline V CDR1 and CDR2: SGHNT, YENEEA. The CDR3 DNA sequence: TGTGCCAGCAGCGGGGGACTTAAGGATGAGCAGTTCTTC. It encodes CASSGGLKDEQFF.

J is TRBJ1-1 and V is TRBV9; D may be TRBD1 (6 bases). Trimming took off 2 bases at V and 5 bases at J, with 22 bases between the two ends. CDR3 size: 17 residues. Germline V gives CDR1 SGDLS, CDR2 YYNGEE. In DNA form, the CDR3 reads TGTGCCAGCAGCGTGGGGAGGGGGGCAGGGCGGGGAACTGAAGCTTTCTTT. This encodes CASSVGRGAGRGTEAFF.

The J gene is TRBJ2-5, the V gene TRBV15; TRBD2 matches 14 bases. V shed 4 bases, J shed 6 bases, and the junction held 13 bases outside the gene matches. This CDR3 comprises 18 residues. Germline V gene lookup returns CDR1 LNHNV and CDR2 YYDKDF (reference sequence). The CDR3 sequence: CATSTIPGLAGEGKTQYF. The CDR3 DNA follows: TGTGCCACCAGCACAATTCCGGGACTAGCGGGAGAGGGGAAGACCCAGTACTTC. The full variable domain, its missing parts supplied by reference TRBV15 and TRBJ2-5, is DAMVIQNPRYQVTQFGKPVTLSCSQTLNHNVMYWYQQKSSQAPKLLFHYYDKDFNNEADTPDNFQSRRPNTSFCFLDIRSPGLGDTAMYLCATSTIPGLAGEGKTQYFGPGTRLLVL.

This clone appeared once. The J gene is TRBJ1-2, the V gene TRBV29-1, with D perhaps TRBD1 (5 bases). CDR1 and CDR2 (germline): SQVTM, ANQGSEA. V lost 6 bases to trimming and J lost 7 bases, with 15 bases between them. The CDR3 consists of 12 residues. CDR3 sequence (DNA): TGCAGCGTCCAGGGCCGGGTCGGTGGCTACACCTTC. Translation gives CSVQGRVGGYTF.

V and J are TRBV18 and TRBJ2-6; 9 bases match TRBD1. The CDR3 has 18 residues. The J segment lost 0 bases and the V segment lost 5 bases, leaving 8 bases of the junction unmatched. Germline V CDR1 and CDR2: KGHSH, LQKENI. CDR3 in amino acids: CASSVQGQGFSGANVLTF. The CDR3 nucleotides are TGTGCCAGCTCAGTTCAGGGACAGGGTTTCTCTGGGGCCAACGTCCTGACTTTC.

The chain is built from TRBV30 and TRBJ2-7; 7 positions match TRBD1. Germline V gives CDR1 GTSNPN, CDR2 SVGIG (reference sequence). The CDR3 covers 13 residues. With V trimmed by 2 bases and J by 3 bases, 4 bases remained unmatched. The CDR3 loop is CAWSLGQLYEQYF. CDR3 DNA: TGTGCCTGGAGTTTGGGACAGCTCTACGAGCAGTACTTC. Full variable domain (rest looked up from reference TRBV30 and TRBJ2-7): SQTIHQWPATLVQPVGSPLSLECTVEGTSNPNLYWYRQAAGRGLQLLFYSVGIGQISSEVPQNLSASRPQDRQFILSSKKLLLSDSGFYLCAWSLGQLYEQYFGPGTRLTVT.

The chain carries TRBV6-4 and TRBJ2-3, with TRBD1 matching over 7 bases. J was trimmed by 1 base and V by 6 bases; bases with no gene match: 7. The CDR3 sequence is 15 residues long. From germline, CDR1 is MRHNA and CDR2 SNTAGT. The CDR3 loop is CASSPRGRGTDTQYF. Here the CDR3 DNA reads TGTGCCAGCAGCCCCAGGGGGAGAGGCACAGATACGCAGTATTTT.

This clone was detected a few times. This chain links TRBV6-5 with TRBJ2-7; D unresolved. From germline, CDR1 is MNHEY and CDR2 SVGAGI. This CDR3 is built from 15 residues. V was cut by 7 bases and J by 0 bases, with 16 bases left in between. CDR3 sequence reads: CASTHVTVSSYEQYF. In nucleotides, the CDR3 is TGTGCCAGCACCCATGTTACAGTGAGCTCCTACGAGCAGTACTTC.

V and J are TRBV18 and TRBJ2-5, with D possibly matching TRBD2 (6 bases). Germline CDR1 is KGHSH and CDR2 is LQKENI. V was pared by 3 bases and J by 4 bases, with 21 bases between. This CDR3 region has 17 residues. CDR3 loop: CASSPTTMGGGRETQYF. CDR3 DNA sequence: TGTGCCAGCTCACCCACGACTATGGGGGGAGGCCGAGAGACCCAGTACTTC. The complete variable domain, with remaining parts taken from reference TRBV18 and TRBJ2-5, reads NAGVMQNPRHLVRRRGQEARLRCSPMKGHSHVYWYRQLPEEGLKFMVYLQKENIIDESGMPKERFSAEFPKEGPSILRIQQVVRGDSAAYFCASSPTTMGGGRETQYFGPGTRLLVL.

V is TRBV10-3 and J is TRBJ2-2; D may be TRBD1 (5 bases). This CDR3 contains 14 residues. Trimming stripped 7 bases from V and 0 bases from J, with 9 bases between. Germline values: CDR1 ENHRY, CDR2 SYGVKD. The CDR3 sequence: CAITQQANTGELFF. The CDR3 DNA is TGTGCCATCACTCAACAGGCGAACACCGGGGAGCTGTTTTTT.

The chain employs TRBV19 and TRBJ2-5, with TRBD1 matching 9 bases. Germline CDR1 and CDR2: LNHDA and SQIVND (reference sequence). The CDR3 spans 13 residues. V shed 10 bases, J shed 4 bases, and the junction held 7 bases outside the gene matches. The CDR3 DNA reads TGTGCCACCACGGGGACAGGGAGAGAGACCCAGTACTTC. Translation gives CATTGTGRETQYF.

This sequence joins TRBV2 and TRBJ1-2; TRBD1 aligns across 8 bases. This CDR3 is built from 16 residues. J lost 6 bases, V lost 8 bases, and 17 bases had no gene match. Germline lookup yields CDR1 SNHLY and CDR2 FYNNEI. Here the CDR3 DNA reads TGTGCCAGCGGGTACTCGAAAGGACAGGGATGGAATGGCTACACCTTC. It yields the protein CASGYSKGQGWNGYTF.

CDR3 protein: CASSYGGEDTEAFF. The DNA for the CDR3 is TGTGCCAGCAGTTACGGGGGGGAGGACACTGAAGCTTTCTTT. The rearrangement joins TRBV6-6 to TRBJ1-1; D is possibly TRBD1 (5 bases). Germline V gives CDR1 MNHNY, CDR2 SVGAGI (reference sequence). V was clipped by 2 bases and J by 3 bases, with 10 bases between them. The CDR3 length is 14 residues.

This clone was counted between two and nine times. The genes are TRBV9 and TRBJ1-1; D possibly corresponds to TRBD1 (5 bases). The CDR3 totals 13 residues. Deletions cut 4 bases from V and 6 bases from J, with 13 bases between. The germline V gene has CDR1 SGDLS and CDR2 YYNGEE. CDR3 residues: CASSTQGNAEAFF. CDR3 nucleotides: TGTGCCAGCAGCACCCAGGGCAACGCTGAAGCTTTCTTT.

As for this clone: Additional DNA sequences in this sample encode the identical CDR3. The chain couples TRBV5-5 to TRBJ2-3; 7 bases are a match to TRBD2. The junction had 10 bases not matched to a gene; V was cut back by 0 bases and J by 6 bases. The CDR3 extends over 16 amino acids. CDR1 is SGHKS and CDR2 is YYEKEE in the germline V gene (reference sequence). CDR3 residues: CASSLGGGRDGDTQYF. CDR3 nucleotides: TGTGCCAGCAGCTTGGGGGGGGGAAGGGATGGGGATACGCAGTATTTT. Full variable domain (remainder filled in from reference TRBV5-5 and TRBJ2-3): DAGVTQSPTHLIKTRGQQVTLRCSPISGHKSVSWYQQVLGQGPQFIFQYYEKEERGRGNFPDRFSARQFPNYSSELNVNALLLGDSALYLCASSLGGGRDGDTQYFGPGTRLTVL.

The rearrangement uses TRBV5-1 and TRBJ2-1; 10 positions agree with TRBD1. The CDR3 loop spans 14 amino acids. Germline assignment: CDR1 SGHRS and CDR2 YFSETQ. The J segment lost 7 bases and the V segment lost 2 bases, leaving 3 bases of the junction unmatched. This CDR3 is CASSFDRGRNEQFF. The CDR3 DNA reads TGCGCCAGCAGCTTTGACAGGGGGCGGAATGAGCAGTTCTTC.

This CDR3 reads CASSVGQMNTEAFF. Written as DNA, the CDR3 is TGTGCCAGCAGCGTTGGACAGATGAACACTGAAGCTTTCTTT. The rearrangement joins TRBV9 to TRBJ1-1; D might be TRBD1 (6 bases). Trimming took 2 bases from V and 0 from J, leaving 8 bases between them. The CDR3 loop spans 14 amino acids. Germline-derived CDR1 and CDR2 are SGDLS and YYNGEE. The variable domain in full, completed from reference TRBV9 and TRBJ1-1, reads DSGVTQTPKHLITATGQRVTLRCSPRSGDLSVYWYQQSLDQGLQFLIQYYNGEERAKGNILERFSAQQFPDLHSELNLSSLELGDSALYFCASSVGQMNTEAFFGQGTRLTVV.